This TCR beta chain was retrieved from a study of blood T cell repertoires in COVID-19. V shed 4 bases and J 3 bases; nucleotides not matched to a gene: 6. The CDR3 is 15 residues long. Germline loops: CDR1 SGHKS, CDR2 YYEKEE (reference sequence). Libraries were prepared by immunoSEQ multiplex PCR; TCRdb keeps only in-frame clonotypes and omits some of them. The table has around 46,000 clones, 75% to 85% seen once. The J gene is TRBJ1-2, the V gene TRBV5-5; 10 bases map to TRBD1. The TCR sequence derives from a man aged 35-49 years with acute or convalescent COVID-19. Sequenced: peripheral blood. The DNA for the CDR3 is TGTGCCAGCAGCCGACAGGGGGCCGTATACTATGGCTACACCTTC. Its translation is CASSRQGAVYYGYTF.